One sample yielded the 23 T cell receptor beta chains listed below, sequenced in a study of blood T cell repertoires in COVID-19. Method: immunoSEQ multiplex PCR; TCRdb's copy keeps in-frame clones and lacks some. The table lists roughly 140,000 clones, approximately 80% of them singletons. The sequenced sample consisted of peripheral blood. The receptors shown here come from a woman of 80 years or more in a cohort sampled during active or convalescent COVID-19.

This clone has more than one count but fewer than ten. For the CDR3, the DNA is TGCGCCAGCAGCCAAGCAATCGGACAGGCAAGCAATCAGCCCCAGCATTTT. Amino acid sequence: CASSQAIGQASNQPQHF. The J gene is TRBJ1-5, the V gene TRBV4-1; 7 positions agree with TRBD1. CDR3 length: 17 residues. With V trimmed by 1 base and J by 1 base, 7 bases remained unmatched. The germline gives CDR1 MGHRA, CDR2 YSYEKL.

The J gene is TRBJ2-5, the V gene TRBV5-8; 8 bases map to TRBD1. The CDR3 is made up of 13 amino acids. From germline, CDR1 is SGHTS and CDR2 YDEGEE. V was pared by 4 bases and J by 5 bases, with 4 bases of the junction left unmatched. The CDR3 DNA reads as TGTGCCAGCAGCCCGGACAGGGTTGAGACCCAGTACTTC. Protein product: CASSPDRVETQYF.

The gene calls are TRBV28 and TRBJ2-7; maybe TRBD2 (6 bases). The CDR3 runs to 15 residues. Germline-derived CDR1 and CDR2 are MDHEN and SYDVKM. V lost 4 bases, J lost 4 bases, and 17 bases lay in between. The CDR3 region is CASSWRGSGSYEQYV. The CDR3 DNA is TGTGCCAGCAGTTGGCGGGGATCAGGTTCTTACGAGCAGTACGTC.

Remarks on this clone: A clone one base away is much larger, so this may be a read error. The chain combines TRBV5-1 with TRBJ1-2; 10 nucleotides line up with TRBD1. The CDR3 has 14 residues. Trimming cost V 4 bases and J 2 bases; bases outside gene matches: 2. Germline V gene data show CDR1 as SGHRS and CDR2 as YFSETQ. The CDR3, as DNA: TGCGCCAGCAGCCGGGACAGGGGAAACTATGGCTACACCTTC. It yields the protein CASSRDRGNYGYTF.

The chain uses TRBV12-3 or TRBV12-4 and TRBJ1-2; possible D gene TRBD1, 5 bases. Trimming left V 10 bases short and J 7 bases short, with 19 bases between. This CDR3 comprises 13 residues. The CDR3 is CAIDIQGGGGYTF. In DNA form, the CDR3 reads TGTGCCATCGACATTCAGGGTGGCGGTGGCTACACCTTC.

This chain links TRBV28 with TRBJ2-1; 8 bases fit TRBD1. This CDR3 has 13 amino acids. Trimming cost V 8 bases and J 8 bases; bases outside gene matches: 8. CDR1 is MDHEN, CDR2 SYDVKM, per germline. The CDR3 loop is CASLWTGMDEQFF. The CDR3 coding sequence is TGTGCCAGCCTCTGGACAGGGATGGATGAGCAGTTCTTC.

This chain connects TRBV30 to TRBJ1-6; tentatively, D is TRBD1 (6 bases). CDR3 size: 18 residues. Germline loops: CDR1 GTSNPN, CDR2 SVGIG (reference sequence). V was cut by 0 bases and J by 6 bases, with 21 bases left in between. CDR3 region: CAWSVGSGAAPGNSPLHF. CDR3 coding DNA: TGTGCCTGGAGTGTAGGTTCAGGGGCGGCCCCGGGTAATTCACCCCTCCACTTT.

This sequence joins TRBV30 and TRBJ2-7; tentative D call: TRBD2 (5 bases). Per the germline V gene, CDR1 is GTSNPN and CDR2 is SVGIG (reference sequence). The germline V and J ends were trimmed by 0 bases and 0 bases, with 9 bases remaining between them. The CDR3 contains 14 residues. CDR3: CAWSVQGSSYEQYF. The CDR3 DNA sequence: TGTGCCTGGAGTGTACAAGGGAGCTCCTACGAGCAGTACTTC.

CDR3 in amino acids: CATQQGYQETQYF. As DNA, the CDR3 is TGTGCCACTCAACAGGGGTATCAAGAGACCCAGTACTTC. V usage is TRBV11-2 and J usage is TRBJ2-5, with 7 positions matching TRBD1. Trimming removed 10 bases from V and 2 bases from J; junction bases left unmatched: 7. CDR1 is SGHAT and CDR2 is FQNNGV in the germline V gene. The CDR3 runs 13 residues.

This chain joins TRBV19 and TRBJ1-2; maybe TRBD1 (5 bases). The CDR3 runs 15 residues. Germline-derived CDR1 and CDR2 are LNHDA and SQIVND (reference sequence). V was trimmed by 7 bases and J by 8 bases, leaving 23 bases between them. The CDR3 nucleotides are TGTGCCAGTACTAAACCAGGGTCATATTTCGAAGGCTACACCTTC. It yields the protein CASTKPGSYFEGYTF. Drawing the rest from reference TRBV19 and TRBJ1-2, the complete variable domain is DGGITQSPKYLFRKEGQNVTLSCEQNLNHDAMYWYRQDPGQGLRLIYYSQIVNDFQKGDIAEGYSVSREKKESFPLTVTSAQKNPTAFYLCASTKPGSYFEGYTFGSGTRLTVV.

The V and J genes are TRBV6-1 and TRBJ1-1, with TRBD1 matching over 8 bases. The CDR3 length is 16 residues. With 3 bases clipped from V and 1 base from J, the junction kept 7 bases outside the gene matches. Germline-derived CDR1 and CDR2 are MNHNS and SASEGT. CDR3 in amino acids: CASSEFLTGGNTEAFF. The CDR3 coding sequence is TGTGCCAGCAGTGAGTTTCTAACAGGGGGGAACACTGAAGCTTTCTTT.

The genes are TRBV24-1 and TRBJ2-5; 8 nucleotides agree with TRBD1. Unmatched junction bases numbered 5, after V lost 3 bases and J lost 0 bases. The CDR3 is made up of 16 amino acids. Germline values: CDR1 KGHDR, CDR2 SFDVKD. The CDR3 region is CATSDPGTGYQETQYF. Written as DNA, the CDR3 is TGTGCCACCAGTGATCCAGGGACAGGTTACCAAGAGACCCAGTACTTC.

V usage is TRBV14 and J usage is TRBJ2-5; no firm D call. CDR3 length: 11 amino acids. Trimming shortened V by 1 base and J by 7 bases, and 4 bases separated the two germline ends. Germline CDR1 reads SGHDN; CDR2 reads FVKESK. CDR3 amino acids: CASSQGGTQYF. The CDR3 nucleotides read TGTGCCAGCAGCCAAGGCGGGACCCAGTACTTC.

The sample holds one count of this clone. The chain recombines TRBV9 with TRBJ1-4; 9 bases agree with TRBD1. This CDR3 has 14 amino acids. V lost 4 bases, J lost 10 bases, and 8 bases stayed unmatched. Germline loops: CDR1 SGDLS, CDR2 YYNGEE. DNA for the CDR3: TGTGCCAGCAGCCCCGGGACAGGGCGAGGAAAACTGTTTTTT. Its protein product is CASSPGTGRGKLFF.

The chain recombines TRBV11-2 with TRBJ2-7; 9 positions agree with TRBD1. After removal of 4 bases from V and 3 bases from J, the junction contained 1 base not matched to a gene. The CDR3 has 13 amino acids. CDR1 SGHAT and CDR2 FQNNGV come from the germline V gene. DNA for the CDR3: TGTGCCAGCAGCTCGGGACAGGGCTACGAGCAGTACGTC. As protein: CASSSGQGYEQYV.

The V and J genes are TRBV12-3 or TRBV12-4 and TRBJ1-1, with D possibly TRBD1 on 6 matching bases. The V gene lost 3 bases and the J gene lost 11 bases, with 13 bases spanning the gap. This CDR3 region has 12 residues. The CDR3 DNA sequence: TGTGCCAGCAGTTTCAGGGGTTTGGAGGCTTTCTTT. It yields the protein CASSFRGLEAFF.

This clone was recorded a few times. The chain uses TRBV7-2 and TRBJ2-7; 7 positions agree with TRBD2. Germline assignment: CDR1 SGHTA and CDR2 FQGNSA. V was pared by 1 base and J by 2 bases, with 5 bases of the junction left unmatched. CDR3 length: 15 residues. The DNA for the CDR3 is TGTGCCAGCAGCTTAGTCCCGGGGGGAACCTACGAGCAGTACTTC. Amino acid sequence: CASSLVPGGTYEQYF.

In DNA, the CDR3 is TGCGCCAGCAGCCAGCGGGGCAGGGGCTACACCTTC. Translated, it gives CASSQRGRGYTF. The V call is TRBV4-1, the J call TRBJ1-2, with a weak D call TRBD1 (5 bases). The CDR3 is 12 residues long. V lost 3 bases and J 8 bases, leaving 10 bases between the germline ends. Per the germline V gene, CDR1 is MGHRA and CDR2 is YSYEKL.

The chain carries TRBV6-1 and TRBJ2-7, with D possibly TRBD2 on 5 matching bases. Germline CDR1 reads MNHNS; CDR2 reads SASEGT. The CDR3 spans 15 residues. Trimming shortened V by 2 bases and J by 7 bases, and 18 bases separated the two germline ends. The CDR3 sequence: CASSELGKGTGEQYF. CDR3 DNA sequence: TGTGCCAGCAGTGAACTTGGGAAGGGAACGGGAGAGCAGTACTTC.

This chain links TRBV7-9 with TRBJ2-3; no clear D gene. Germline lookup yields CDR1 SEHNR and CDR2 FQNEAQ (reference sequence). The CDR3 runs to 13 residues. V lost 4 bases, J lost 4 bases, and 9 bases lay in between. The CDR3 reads CASSSLRPDTQYF. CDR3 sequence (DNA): TGTGCCAGCAGCTCTCTCAGGCCAGATACGCAGTATTTT.

The CDR3 coding sequence is TGCGCCAGCAGCCAAGATCGTCCCGGGTACGAGCAGTACTTC. It is translated as CASSQDRPGYEQYF. The V call is TRBV4-1, the J call TRBJ2-7; no reliable D call. Germline CDR1 and CDR2: MGHRA and YSYEKL. With 0 bases removed from V and 4 bases from J, the gap between germline ends came to 10 bases. The CDR3 loop spans 14 amino acids.

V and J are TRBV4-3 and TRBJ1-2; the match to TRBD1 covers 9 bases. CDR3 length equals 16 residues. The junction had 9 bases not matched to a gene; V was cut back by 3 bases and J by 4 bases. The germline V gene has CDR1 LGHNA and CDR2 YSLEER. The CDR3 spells CASSHIGQGRAYGYTF. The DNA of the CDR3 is TGCGCCAGCAGCCACATAGGACAGGGGCGTGCCTATGGCTACACCTTC.

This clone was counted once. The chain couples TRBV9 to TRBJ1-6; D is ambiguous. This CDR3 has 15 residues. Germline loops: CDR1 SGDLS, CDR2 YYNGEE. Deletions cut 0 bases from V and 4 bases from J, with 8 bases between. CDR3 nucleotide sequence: TGTGCCAGCAGCGTAGGGACTGCATATAATTCACCCCTCCACTTT. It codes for CASSVGTAYNSPLHF.